Presented here are 30 T cell receptor beta chains from one specimen sequenced in a study of cytomegalovirus exposure and HLA in healthy donors. Amplification used 60 Vbeta primers and 13 Jbeta primers. TCRdb keeps only in-frame clones here, not all; method: immunoSEQ multiplex PCR. The table has 95,000 to 100,000 clones, around 73% seen once. The sample consisted of PBMCs. These receptors all come from a man in his forties in good health and CMV-seronegative.

This clone appeared a few times. Other DNA sequences from this sample encode an identical CDR3 as well. This rearrangement joins TRBV6-5 to TRBJ2-7; 10 positions match TRBD2. CDR1 is MNHEY, CDR2 SVGAGI, per germline. The CDR3 consists of 15 residues. J lost 2 bases, V lost 5 bases, and 6 bases had no gene match. For the CDR3, the DNA is TGTGCCAGCAGTGCCCTAGCGGGGGACCCCTACGAGCAGTACTTC. Amino acids: CASSALAGDPYEQYF.

The chain is built from TRBV28 and TRBJ1-5; D gene uncertain. Germline V CDR1 and CDR2: MDHEN, SYDVKM. V dropped 10 bases and J dropped 9 bases, with 7 bases sitting between them. The CDR3 has 9 amino acids. The CDR3 DNA is TGTGCCACAGGAAGGCCCCAGCATTTT. This gives the protein CATGRPQHF.

This clone was counted a few times. The chain carries TRBV5-1 and TRBJ2-1, with 7 positions matching TRBD2. CDR3 size: 15 residues. CDR1 and CDR2 (germline): SGHRS, YFSETQ. Unmatched junction bases numbered 7, after V lost 3 bases and J lost 4 bases. The CDR3 DNA follows: TGCGCCAGCAGCTCAGGGACTACCCAATACAATGAGCAGTTCTTC. Its translation: CASSSGTTQYNEQFF.

By frequency in the sample, this clone is medium-sized. The V gene is TRBV4-1, the J gene TRBJ1-5; D may be TRBD1 (6 bases). Germline CDR1 MGHRA, CDR2 YSYEKL. The CDR3 consists of 16 residues. V lost 4 bases and J lost 3, with 16 bases in between. The CDR3 nucleotides are TGCGCCAGCAGCCTAAACCCACAGGGCAACAATCAGCCCCAGCATTTT. Protein: CASSLNPQGNNQPQHF.

V is TRBV18 and J is TRBJ2-1; D unresolved. Germline lookup yields CDR1 KGHSH and CDR2 LQKENI. The CDR3 sequence is 12 residues long. V lost 3 bases, J lost 7 bases, and 7 bases lay in between. The CDR3 nucleotides read TGTGCCAGCTCACCGCGGTTGAATGAGCAGTTCTTC. Amino acids: CASSPRLNEQFF.

A single count supports this clone. This sequence joins TRBV14 and TRBJ2-5, with TRBD1 as a possible D gene (5 bases). The CDR3 consists of 14 residues. The germline V gene encodes CDR1 SGHDN and CDR2 FVKESK. The germline V and J ends were trimmed by 2 bases and 4 bases, with 11 bases remaining between them. The CDR3 here is CASSQQGIGETQYF. For the CDR3, the DNA is TGTGCCAGCAGCCAACAGGGAATTGGAGAGACCCAGTACTTC.

The chain carries TRBV7-9 and TRBJ1-1; a weak D match, TRBD1 (6 bases). Trimming removed 2 bases at V and 6 bases at J, with 10 bases between. This CDR3 contains 13 residues. Germline V gene lookup returns CDR1 SEHNR and CDR2 FQNEAQ (reference sequence). CDR3 in amino acids: CASSLTRGPEAFF. CDR3 in DNA: TGTGCCAGCAGCTTAACCAGGGGCCCTGAAGCTTTCTTT. Looking up the rest from reference TRBV7-9 and TRBJ1-1 gives the full variable domain: DTGVSQNPRHKITKRGQNVTFRCDPISEHNRLYWYRQTLGQGPEFLTYFQNEAQLEKSRLLSDRFSAERPKGSFSTLEIQRTEQGDSAMYLCASSLTRGPEAFFGQGTRLTVV.

The chain recombines TRBV11-3 with TRBJ1-1; D is possibly TRBD1 (5 bases). The CDR3 is 14 residues long. Looked up from germline, CDR1 is SGHNT and CDR2 is YENEEA. Trimming took off 2 bases at V and 2 bases at J, with 9 bases between the two ends. The CDR3 DNA reads TGTGCCAGCAGCTTATCGGGGGTAAACACTGAAGCTTTCTTT. Translated: CASSLSGVNTEAFF.

As concerns this clone: One end of the junction does not line up with germline, which may come from a read error. The chain is built from TRBV6-1 and TRBJ1-5; D gene unclear. This CDR3 has 13 amino acids. Germline V CDR1 and CDR2: MNHNS, SASEGT. This CDR3 is CASREDLSQPQHF. The CDR3 DNA sequence: TGTGCCAGCAGGGAAGATTTGAGTCAGCCCCAGCATTTT.

This chain uses TRBV28 with TRBJ2-7; the D gene is possibly TRBD2 (6 bases). Trimming pared 6 bases from V and 0 bases from J, leaving 6 bases between. CDR3 length: 12 amino acids. Germline loops: CDR1 MDHEN, CDR2 SYDVKM. The DNA of the CDR3 is TGTGCCAGCAGAGCGGGCTCCTACGAGCAGTACTTC. Amino acid sequence: CASRAGSYEQYF.

V gene TRBV27 combines with J gene TRBJ2-1; 13 positions agree with TRBD2. The V gene's germline CDR1 is MNHEY and CDR2 SMNVEV (reference sequence). The CDR3 covers 15 residues. J gave up 7 bases and V 5 bases, and 5 bases lay outside the gene matches. As DNA, the CDR3 is TGTGCCAGCAGTAGGACTAGCGGGAGTCTGAATGAGCAGTTCTTC. It yields the protein CASSRTSGSLNEQFF.

This clone was observed a handful of times. This sequence joins TRBV6-7 and TRBJ2-3; D unclear. TRBV6-7 is flagged as an ORF with uncertain function. Trimming removed 0 bases at V and 3 bases at J, with 10 bases between. This CDR3 is 15 amino acids long. For the CDR3, the DNA is TGTGCCAGCAGTTACTCTGCGGATTTGACAGATACGCAGTATTTT. Its translation: CASSYSADLTDTQYF.

This clone was observed once. The chain recombines TRBV9 with TRBJ2-2, with D tentatively TRBD2 (6 bases). CDR1 and CDR2 (germline): SGDLS, YYNGEE. V was shortened by 0 bases and J by 6 bases, with 9 bases between the two germline ends. CDR3 length: 14 amino acids. The CDR3 spells CASSVAGGSGELFF. The DNA of the CDR3 is TGTGCCAGCAGCGTAGCTGGGGGGTCCGGGGAGCTGTTTTTT.

The genes are TRBV7-9 and TRBJ1-3; TRBD1 is a possible D gene (5 bases). Trimming stripped 4 bases from V and 0 bases from J, with 7 bases between. The germline CDR1 and CDR2 sequences are SEHNR and FQNEAQ (reference sequence). The CDR3 covers 14 residues. CDR3 protein: CASSSGGSGNTIYF. CDR3 coding DNA: TGTGCCAGCAGCTCGGGGGGCTCTGGAAACACCATATATTTT.

The CDR3 DNA reads as TGTGCCAGCAGTGATGACGAACTCGGGCGGGCCTACGAGCAGTACTTC. Translated, it gives CASSDDELGRAYEQYF. V gene TRBV25-1 combines with J gene TRBJ2-7, with TRBD2 as a possible D gene (5 bases). The CDR3 contains 16 residues. Trimming removed 3 bases from V and 2 bases from J, with 17 bases in between. Germline CDR1 is MGHDK and CDR2 is SYGVNS.

The chain joins TRBV7-9 to TRBJ1-3, with a tentative D call TRBD1 (6 bases). V was cut by 5 bases and J by 0 bases, with 14 bases left in between. The CDR3 runs 16 residues. In germline, CDR1 is SEHNR, CDR2 FQNEAQ (reference sequence). In DNA form, the CDR3 reads TGTGCCAGCAGCCCCGACAGGACCCTCTCTGGAAACACCATATATTTT. Protein: CASSPDRTLSGNTIYF.

The chain links TRBV19 to TRBJ2-1; D is unresolved. The CDR3 is 14 amino acids. CDR1 is LNHDA and CDR2 is SQIVND in the germline V gene (reference sequence). V lost 6 bases, J lost 3 bases, and 12 bases lay in between. CDR3 loop: CASRILGGYNEQFF. Written as DNA, the CDR3 is TGTGCCAGTAGGATCCTAGGTGGCTACAATGAGCAGTTCTTC.

This clone showed up just a few times. J is TRBJ1-1 and V is TRBV2; D gene ambiguous. This CDR3 is built from 13 residues. CDR1 and CDR2 from the germline V gene are SNHLY and FYNNEI. V lost 0 bases to trimming and J lost 3 bases, with 5 bases between them. The CDR3 here is CASSEAEDTEAFF. In DNA form, the CDR3 reads TGTGCCAGCAGTGAAGCGGAGGACACTGAAGCTTTCTTT.

The rearrangement joins TRBV11-2 to TRBJ1-3; 7 positions agree with TRBD1. CDR1 is SGHAT and CDR2 is FQNNGV in the germline V gene. Trimming took 5 bases from V and 3 from J; bases not matched to a gene: 10. This CDR3 comprises 16 residues. The CDR3 region is CASSALRGQIGNTIYF. CDR3 DNA: TGTGCCAGCAGCGCTCTCAGGGGACAGATTGGAAACACCATATATTTT.

The genes are TRBV6-5 and TRBJ1-6; perhaps TRBD1 as D (5 bases). V was clipped by 7 bases and J by 8 bases, with 12 bases between them. The CDR3 contains 13 residues. CDR1 is MNHEY, CDR2 SVGAGI, per germline. The CDR3 DNA sequence: TGTGCCAGCAAAATTGGGGCGGATTCACCCCTCCACTTT. Its translation: CASKIGADSPLHF.

This chain uses TRBV28 with TRBJ1-2; D call uncertain. CDR3 length equals 13 residues. Germline CDR1 reads MDHEN; CDR2 reads SYDVKM. Trimming took 3 bases from V and 5 from J, leaving 10 bases between them. As DNA, the CDR3 is TGTGCCAGCAGTTTCCCGGGGAGATATGGCTACACCTTC. Protein product: CASSFPGRYGYTF.

This clone was counted a single time. This chain links TRBV28 with TRBJ2-7, with D possibly TRBD1 on 5 matching bases. V gave up 2 bases and J gave up 4 bases, with 18 bases separating them. This CDR3 contains 16 residues. The germline gives CDR1 MDHEN, CDR2 SYDVKM. The CDR3 DNA reads as TGTGCCAGCAGTTTAACAGGCATCTCCCCCGGGTACGAGCAGTACTTC. It yields the protein CASSLTGISPGYEQYF.

The chain is built from TRBV19 and TRBJ2-3; 12 nucleotides line up with TRBD2. The CDR3 contains 17 residues. V lost 4 bases and J lost 5; bases outside the gene matches: 10. CDR1 and CDR2 (germline): LNHDA, SQIVND (reference sequence). In nucleotides, the CDR3 is TGTGCCAGTAGTACCTTGGGTCTAGCGGGAGGGCAAGATACGCAGTATTTT. It specifies CASSTLGLAGGQDTQYF.

CDR3 sequence (DNA): TGTGCCAGCAGACAGGGGGTATTAGGGAATGAGCAGTTCTTC. This translates into CASRQGVLGNEQFF. This rearrangement joins TRBV6-6 to TRBJ2-1; 8 bases are shared with TRBD1. CDR1 and CDR2 (germline): MNHNY, SVGAGI (reference sequence). The ends lost 6 bases at V and 7 bases at J; junction bases unmatched: 8. The CDR3 is made up of 14 amino acids.

The rearrangement uses TRBV5-1 and TRBJ2-5; D is unclear. TRBJ2-7 matches the DNA end more closely, so the J call is doubtful. CDR1 and CDR2 from the germline V gene are SGHRS and YFSETQ. This CDR3 spans 11 amino acids. The chain's CDR3 is CASSLGYEQYF. CDR3 DNA sequence: TGCGCCAGCAGCTTGGGCTACGAGCAGTACTTC.

The chain carries TRBV7-9 and TRBJ2-3; possible D gene TRBD1, 5 bases. Germline lookup yields CDR1 SEHNR and CDR2 FQNEAQ (reference sequence). This CDR3 comprises 11 residues. Trimming shortened V by 8 bases and J by 4 bases, and 7 bases separated the two germline ends. CDR3 protein: CASGAADTQYF. In DNA, the CDR3 is TGTGCCAGCGGGGCCGCAGATACGCAGTATTTT.

In this sample, this clone turned up once. J is TRBJ2-5 and V is TRBV28; D is unresolved. This CDR3 is 10 amino acids long. Germline-derived CDR1 and CDR2 are MDHEN and SYDVKM. The V end lost 6 bases, the J end lost 7 bases, and 6 bases lay between the germline ends. CDR3 sequence (DNA): TGTGCCAGCAGCCACGGGACCCAGTACTTC. This translates into CASSHGTQYF.

The sample holds a few counts of this clone. This chain joins TRBV10-3 and TRBJ1-6; TRBD1 aligns across 9 bases. Germline lookup yields CDR1 ENHRY and CDR2 SYGVKD. J was trimmed by 7 bases and V by 0 bases; bases with no gene match: 4. The length of the CDR3 is 16 residues. The CDR3 is CAISESGTGSNSPLHF. CDR3 sequence (DNA): TGTGCCATCAGTGAGTCGGGGACAGGGTCAAATTCACCCCTCCACTTT.

Only one count was recorded for this clone. The chain employs TRBV5-6 and TRBJ1-5; D not certain. The CDR3 consists of 13 residues. Trimming cost V 0 bases and J 3 bases, with 4 bases left between them. The germline V gene has CDR1 SGHDT and CDR2 YYEEEE. Here the CDR3 DNA reads TGTGCCAGCAGCTTGGGACTCAATCAGCCCCAGCATTTT. This translates into CASSLGLNQPQHF.

The V call is TRBV6-5, the J call TRBJ1-5; 7 bases agree with TRBD1. The CDR3 contains 15 residues. The V and J ends lost 2 bases and 5 bases, in that order; junction bases with no gene match: 6. The germline V gene encodes CDR1 MNHEY and CDR2 SVGAGI. The CDR3 DNA reads TGTGCCAGCAGTTACGGGACAGAGCGCGATCAGCCCCAGCATTTT. This gives the protein CASSYGTERDQPQHF.